This is a list of T cell receptor beta chains from one sample in a study of blood T cell repertoires in COVID-19. Clones were sequenced by immunoSEQ multiplex PCR, and TCRdb holds only the in-frame ones, with some missing. The top ten hold around 0.86% of the sample, which has approximately 340,000 clones, about nine tenths seen once. The sample consisted of PBMCs or T cells enriched from blood (not recorded which). The receptors stem from a woman in her forties who had been exposed to COVID-19. Each CDR3 is given with its conserved first and last residue. Each record gives: clone size, D gene, V gene, J gene, CDR3 DNA, CDR3 protein. A D gene is named only where the DNA matches it firmly. The size entry is marked missing in some rows and otherwise reads once, few, many or a size class.

clone size: -; D gene: -; V gene: TRBV9; J gene: TRBJ1-1; CDR3 DNA: TGTGCCAGCAGCGTAGCGTCAGGGAACCCAGCTTTCTTT; CDR3 protein: CASSVASGNPAFF
clone size: once; D gene: -; V gene: TRBV19; J gene: TRBJ2-2; CDR3 DNA: TGTGCCAGTAGTATGAGGCGGACCGGGGAGCTGTTTTTT; CDR3 protein: CASSMRRTGELFF
clone size: once; D gene: -; V gene: TRBV7-2; J gene: TRBJ1-1; CDR3 DNA: TGTGCCAGCAGCCCCGGAGGAGGAATAGGGAACACTGAAGCTTTCTTT; CDR3 protein: CASSPGGGIGNTEAFF
clone size: -; D gene: -; V gene: TRBV4-3; J gene: TRBJ2-5; CDR3 DNA: TGCGCCAGCAGCCAAGGGACAGCGACTGAGACCCAGTACTTC; CDR3 protein: CASSQGTATETQYF
clone size: -; D gene: TRBD2; V gene: TRBV2; J gene: TRBJ2-7; CDR3 DNA: TGTGCCAGCAGTGCACCGCGGCACCAGACTAGCGGGGAATCCTACGAGCAGTACTTC; CDR3 protein: CASSAPRHQTSGESYEQYF
clone size: -; D gene: -; V gene: TRBV11-2; J gene: TRBJ1-6; CDR3 DNA: TGTGCCAGCAGCCCCCCCCGGGTTTATAATTCACCCCTCCACTTT; CDR3 protein: CASSPPRVYNSPLHF
clone size: -; D gene: -; V gene: TRBV4-1; J gene: TRBJ1-2; CDR3 DNA: TGCGCCAGCAGCCCGACTAACCGCTATGGCTACACCTTC; CDR3 protein: CASSPTNRYGYTF
clone size: -; D gene: -; V gene: TRBV2; J gene: TRBJ1-3; CDR3 DNA: TGTGCCAGCAGTGTGGGCAGGGTAATGGGTGGAAACACCATATATTTT; CDR3 protein: CASSVGRVMGGNTIYF
clone size: -; D gene: -; V gene: TRBV19; J gene: TRBJ1-5; CDR3 DNA: TGTGCCAGTAATGACAGGACCGGCTTCGATCAGCCCCAGCATTTT; CDR3 protein: CASNDRTGFDQPQHF
clone size: -; D gene: -; V gene: TRBV6-5; J gene: TRBJ1-1; CDR3 DNA: TGTGCCAGCAGTCGTCCCGGGGGTGGAAACACTGAAGCTTTCTTT; CDR3 protein: CASSRPGGGNTEAFF
clone size: once; D gene: -; V gene: TRBV12-3/TRBV12-4; J gene: TRBJ1-2; CDR3 DNA: TGTGCCAGCAGACCTCGGAGGGCCAACTACACCTTC; CDR3 protein: CASRPRRANYTF
clone size: -; D gene: -; V gene: TRBV30; J gene: TRBJ1-2; CDR3 DNA: TGTGCCTGGAGTGTTGTCCGGGGCTACACCTTC; CDR3 protein: CAWSVVRGYTF